These 32 T cell receptor beta chains originate from one sample sequenced in a study of OX40 agonist ivuxolimab in advanced cancers. Clones were read by immunoSEQ multiplex PCR, and TCRdb kept only the in-frame ones, dropping some. The repertoire holds tens of thousands of clones, with about 91% as singletons. The material sequenced was CD4+ or CD8+ T cells sorted from blood, taken in a trial of the OX40 agonist ivuxolimab. The receptors stem from an adult with an advanced solid tumor such as melanoma, head and neck, liver or kidney cancer.

This sequence joins TRBV25-1 and TRBJ2-5; 10 bases line up with TRBD2. The CDR3 is made up of 17 amino acids. Germline CDR1 MGHDK, CDR2 SYGVNS. The V segment lost 0 bases and the J segment 5 bases; nucleotides outside the gene matches: 9. The CDR3 DNA follows: TGTGCCAGCAGTGAATATAAGCTAGCGGGAGTGGGGGAGACCCAGTACTTC. It specifies CASSEYKLAGVGETQYF.

V and J are TRBV28 and TRBJ2-5; 8 nucleotides align to TRBD1. CDR3 length: 13 amino acids. Germline V gene data show CDR1 as MDHEN and CDR2 as SYDVKM. Trimming at V came to 6 bases and at J to 5 bases, leaving 5 bases not matched to a gene. CDR3 sequence reads: CASRSTGVETQYF. The CDR3 nucleotides read TGTGCCAGCAGATCGACAGGGGTTGAGACCCAGTACTTC.

The V call is TRBV30, the J call TRBJ1-4, with D possibly TRBD1 on 6 matching bases. Germline CDR1 GTSNPN, CDR2 SVGIG (reference sequence). There are 16 residues in the CDR3. The V end was cut by 2 bases, the J end by 4 bases, with 17 bases between. CDR3 in amino acids: CAWSSNTGKDNEKLFF. Written as DNA, the CDR3 is TGTGCCTGGAGTTCAAACACAGGGAAGGATAATGAAAAACTGTTTTTT.

V usage is TRBV18 and J usage is TRBJ2-7, with 9 bases identical to TRBD1. The CDR3 has 15 residues. The ends lost 4 bases at V and 6 bases at J; junction bases unmatched: 10. CDR1 and CDR2 from the germline V gene are KGHSH and LQKENI. CDR3 DNA sequence: TGTGCCAGCTCACACCGGGACAGGGCCGATCCCGAGCAGTACTTC. This encodes CASSHRDRADPEQYF.

The chain employs TRBV7-2 and TRBJ2-1; D unresolved. The germline V and J ends were trimmed by 1 base and 4 bases, with 5 bases remaining between them. Germline V gives CDR1 SGHTA, CDR2 FQGNSA. The CDR3 has 13 amino acids. The CDR3 loop reads CASSLVSYNEQFF. CDR3 DNA: TGTGCCAGCAGCTTAGTTTCATACAATGAGCAGTTCTTC.

This clone is judged medium-sized. The rearrangement joins TRBV18 to TRBJ1-2; D remains unclear. The V and J ends lost 4 bases and 8 bases respectively, with 17 bases between them. CDR3 length: 14 amino acids. CDR1 is KGHSH, CDR2 LQKENI, per germline. In DNA form, the CDR3 reads TGTGCCAGCTCACAGGACGGTCTAGGGCGCGGCTACACCTTC. Amino acids: CASSQDGLGRGYTF. Looking up the rest from reference TRBV18 and TRBJ1-2 gives the full variable domain: NAGVMQNPRHLVRRRGQEARLRCSPMKGHSHVYWYRQLPEEGLKFMVYLQKENIIDESGMPKERFSAEFPKEGPSILRIQQVVRGDSAAYFCASSQDGLGRGYTFGSGTRLTVV.

This rearrangement joins TRBV29-1 to TRBJ2-1; D remains unclear. The germline CDR1 and CDR2 sequences are SQVTM and ANQGSEA. The CDR3 sequence is 11 residues long. The V end lost 2 bases, the J end lost 5 bases, and 4 bases lay between the germline ends. The CDR3 DNA reads as TGCAGCGTTGAACCAGACAATGAGCAGTTCTTC. As protein: CSVEPDNEQFF.

The rearrangement joins TRBV25-1 to TRBJ2-1, with 9 bases that match TRBD1. CDR1 and CDR2 (germline): MGHDK, SYGVNS. The V gene end was trimmed by 7 bases and the J gene end by 5 bases; junction bases not matched to a gene: 9. This CDR3 is built from 15 residues. The CDR3 loop reads CASKLTGGADNEQFF. The CDR3 coding sequence is TGTGCCAGCAAGTTAACAGGGGGCGCGGACAATGAGCAGTTCTTC. The full variable domain, with the rest looked up from reference TRBV25-1 and TRBJ2-1, is EADIYQTPRYLVIGTGKKITLECSQTMGHDKMYWYQQDPGMELHLIHYSYGVNSTEKGDLSSESTVSRIRTEHFPLTLESARPSHTSQYLCASKLTGGADNEQFFGPGTRLTVL.

The chain carries TRBV7-8 and TRBJ2-1; 8 nucleotides line up with TRBD2. Trimming cost V 5 bases and J 6 bases; bases outside gene matches: 9. Germline loops: CDR1 SGHVS, CDR2 FQNEAQ. This CDR3 is built from 15 residues. CDR3 bases: TGTGCCAGCAGCCCCGGGACTAGTTCTGGCAATGAGCAGTTCTTC. Protein: CASSPGTSSGNEQFF.

The gene calls are TRBV28 and TRBJ2-6, with D unclear. The V gene's germline CDR1 is MDHEN and CDR2 SYDVKM. With 6 bases removed from V and 0 bases from J, the gap between germline ends came to 9 bases. The CDR3 contains 15 residues. The CDR3 coding sequence is TGTGCCAGCAGCCCCGAGTACTCTGGGGCCAACGTCCTGACTTTC. This encodes CASSPEYSGANVLTF.

V gene TRBV29-1 combines with J gene TRBJ2-1, with 12 positions matching TRBD2. The CDR3 covers 15 residues. Germline assignment: CDR1 SQVTM and CDR2 ANQGSEA. With 3 bases clipped from V and 10 bases from J, the junction kept 10 bases outside the gene matches. CDR3 amino acids: CSVELTSGGPREQFF. As DNA, the CDR3 is TGCAGCGTTGAGCTGACTAGCGGGGGACCCCGCGAGCAGTTCTTC.

This clone was seen just once. The rearrangement joins TRBV28 to TRBJ2-2; 8 bases are a match to TRBD2. CDR3 size: 16 residues. Germline V CDR1 and CDR2: MDHEN, SYDVKM. The V segment lost 3 bases and the J segment 0 bases; nucleotides outside the gene matches: 3. The CDR3 sequence is CASSFPGRANTGELFF. CDR3 nucleotide sequence: TGTGCCAGCAGTTTCCCCGGGAGGGCGAACACCGGGGAGCTGTTTTTT.

The chain is built from TRBV30 and TRBJ1-4, with D uncertain. The CDR3 covers 10 residues. Germline loops: CDR1 GTSNPN, CDR2 SVGIG (reference sequence). V lost 5 bases and J lost 8, with 6 bases in between. The CDR3 here is CAWGEEKLFF. CDR3 coding DNA: TGTGCCTGGGGGGAGGAAAAACTGTTTTTT.

The gene calls are TRBV7-2 and TRBJ2-1, with 13 positions matching TRBD2. Losses at the gene ends were 7 bases for V and 1 base for J; bases not matched to a gene: 4. The CDR3 length is 16 residues. The V gene's germline CDR1 is SGHTA and CDR2 FQGNSA. CDR3 bases: TGTGCCAGCATCCGGACTAGCGGGAGTTCCTACAATGAGCAGTTCTTC. Encoded protein: CASIRTSGSSYNEQFF. Drawing the rest from reference TRBV7-2 and TRBJ2-1, the complete variable domain is GAGVSQSPSNKVTEKGKDVELRCDPISGHTALYWYRQSLGQGLEFLIYFQGNSAPDKSGLPSDRFSAERTGGSVSTLTIQRTQQEDSAVYLCASIRTSGSSYNEQFFGPGTRLTVL.

This chain joins TRBV7-6 and TRBJ2-7; 7 nucleotides agree with TRBD2. From germline, CDR1 is SGHVS and CDR2 FNYEAQ. The CDR3 has 16 residues. J was trimmed by 6 bases and V by 3 bases; bases with no gene match: 14. In DNA form, the CDR3 reads TGTGCCAGCAGCTTTGGAGGGAGGGCGGGGTTCGGCGAGCAGTACTTC. This gives the protein CASSFGGRAGFGEQYF.

The chain employs TRBV2 and TRBJ1-5; weak D call: TRBD1 (5 bases). Germline values: CDR1 SNHLY, CDR2 FYNNEI. There are 14 residues in the CDR3. V lost 6 bases and J 2 bases, leaving 11 bases between the germline ends. CDR3 bases: TGTGCCAGCAGGTACCGGGGGGGCAATCAGCCCCAGCATTTT. It specifies CASRYRGGNQPQHF.

In its sample, this clone was seen a few times. V usage is TRBV28 and J usage is TRBJ2-3; D not resolved. Trimming left V 6 bases short and J 3 bases short, with 4 bases between. The CDR3 is made up of 11 amino acids. CDR1 is MDHEN and CDR2 is SYDVKM in the germline V gene. Written as DNA, the CDR3 is TGTGCCAGCAGGCTTACAGATACGCAGTATTTT. Amino acids: CASRLTDTQYF.

The gene calls are TRBV19 and TRBJ1-2; tentative D call: TRBD1 (5 bases). Germline CDR1 reads LNHDA; CDR2 reads SQIVND (reference sequence). V gave up 3 bases and J gave up 1 base, with 12 bases separating them. The CDR3 runs 15 residues. DNA of the CDR3: TGTGCCAGTAGTATTCCGGCAGGGTTTAACTATGGCTACACCTTC. It encodes CASSIPAGFNYGYTF.

V and J are TRBV7-9 and TRBJ2-1; D is tentatively TRBD1 or TRBD2 (5 bases each). V lost 5 bases to trimming and J lost 5 bases, with 10 bases between them. Germline V gives CDR1 SEHNR, CDR2 FQNEAQ (reference sequence). The CDR3 runs to 13 residues. The CDR3 protein is CASSPGTDNEQFF. For the CDR3, the DNA is TGTGCCAGCAGCCCAGGGACGGACAATGAGCAGTTCTTC.

The chain couples TRBV4-1 to TRBJ2-5; a possible D gene is TRBD2 (5 bases). The CDR3 totals 15 residues. V dropped 0 bases and J dropped 5 bases, with 13 bases sitting between them. The V gene's germline CDR1 is MGHRA and CDR2 YSYEKL. CDR3 protein: CASSQDSGRGETQYF. Written as DNA, the CDR3 is TGCGCCAGCAGCCAAGATAGTGGGAGAGGTGAGACCCAGTACTTC.

The gene calls are TRBV4-3 and TRBJ2-3, with TRBD2 matching over 7 bases. Germline V gene data show CDR1 as LGHNA and CDR2 as YSLEER. Losses at the gene ends were 4 bases for V and 5 bases for J; bases not matched to a gene: 9. This CDR3 spans 15 amino acids. This CDR3 reads CASSLGLEARDTQYF. The CDR3 region has the DNA TGCGCCAGCAGCCTCGGACTAGAGGCGAGAGATACGCAGTATTTT.

The rearrangement joins TRBV2 to TRBJ1-2; D unresolved. Deletions cut 9 bases from V and 5 bases from J, with 19 bases between. This CDR3 spans 14 amino acids. Per germline, CDR1 SNHLY and CDR2 FYNNEI. The CDR3 protein is CARGGLTQPYGYTF. DNA of the CDR3: TGTGCCAGGGGTGGGTTAACACAACCTTATGGCTACACCTTC.

This clone was counted a single time. The V gene is TRBV28, the J gene TRBJ1-4; 8 bases map to TRBD1. The CDR3 is 14 amino acids. Trimming cost V 4 bases and J 3 bases; bases outside gene matches: 1. CDR1 and CDR2 (germline): MDHEN, SYDVKM. CDR3 coding DNA: TGTGCCAGCAGTTGGGACAGGCCTAATGAAAAACTGTTTTTT. Translated: CASSWDRPNEKLFF.

V gene TRBV30 combines with J gene TRBJ2-3, with 7 bases lining up with TRBD2. Germline CDR1 is GTSNPN and CDR2 is SVGIG (reference sequence). V was pared by 7 bases and J by 0 bases, with 4 bases of the junction left unmatched. The CDR3 is made up of 13 amino acids. The CDR3 loop is CALLAASTDTQYF. The CDR3 bases are TGTGCCTTGCTAGCGGCTAGCACAGATACGCAGTATTTT. Variable domain in full (rest from reference TRBV30 and TRBJ2-3): SQTIHQWPATLVQPVGSPLSLECTVEGTSNPNLYWYRQAAGRGLQLLFYSVGIGQISSEVPQNLSASRPQDRQFILSSKKLLLSDSGFYLCALLAASTDTQYFGPGTRLTVL.

V and J are TRBV7-2 and TRBJ2-2; TRBD1 matches at 8 bases. CDR3 length: 16 residues. The ends lost 6 bases at V and 7 bases at J; junction bases unmatched: 13. The germline V gene has CDR1 SGHTA and CDR2 FQGNSA. CDR3 bases: TGTGCCAGCAGATCCCCACAGGGGGTTTATAGCGGGGAGCTGTTTTTT. It specifies CASRSPQGVYSGELFF. The full variable domain, its missing parts supplied by reference TRBV7-2 and TRBJ2-2, is GAGVSQSPSNKVTEKGKDVELRCDPISGHTALYWYRQSLGQGLEFLIYFQGNSAPDKSGLPSDRFSAERTGGSVSTLTIQRTQQEDSAVYLCASRSPQGVYSGELFFGEGSRLTVL.

This chain connects TRBV7-8 to TRBJ2-1; D unclear. V was pared by 0 bases and J by 6 bases, with 6 bases between. CDR3 length equals 13 residues. In germline, CDR1 is SGHVS, CDR2 FQNEAQ. CDR3 sequence reads: CASSLAHSNEQFF. In nucleotides, the CDR3 is TGTGCCAGCAGCTTAGCGCATAGCAATGAGCAGTTCTTC.

This rearrangement joins TRBV7-2 to TRBJ1-5, with TRBD1 identical over 7 bases. Trimming at V came to 5 bases and at J to 0 bases, leaving 4 bases not matched to a gene. CDR1 is SGHTA, CDR2 FQGNSA, per germline. This CDR3 region has 15 residues. The CDR3 DNA is TGTGCCAGCAGCCAGACAGGGTATAGCAATCAGCCCCAGCATTTT. This codes for CASSQTGYSNQPQHF.

This chain links TRBV6-1 with TRBJ1-2, with 9 bases lining up with TRBD1. Germline loops: CDR1 MNHNS, CDR2 SASEGT. The CDR3 spans 12 residues. The trim removed 11 bases at V and 4 bases at J, leaving 5 bases unmatched. CDR3 DNA sequence: TGTGCCGTACAGGGGGCGAGCTATGGCTACACCTTC. Its translation: CAVQGASYGYTF.

The genes are TRBV11-3 and TRBJ2-1; D ambiguous. The CDR3 has 13 amino acids. Germline V gene lookup returns CDR1 SGHNT and CDR2 YENEEA. The V end was cut by 2 bases, the J end by 8 bases, with 10 bases between. The CDR3 loop reads CASSLSGSHEQFF. CDR3 nucleotide sequence: TGTGCCAGCAGCTTATCCGGTAGCCATGAGCAGTTCTTC.

The genes are TRBV9 and TRBJ2-7, with D perhaps matching TRBD1 (6 bases). Germline V gene data show CDR1 as SGDLS and CDR2 as YYNGEE. The CDR3 is 15 amino acids. Trimming removed 0 bases at V and 1 base at J, with 11 bases between. CDR3 sequence: CASSVASGQSYEQYF. The CDR3 bases are TGTGCCAGCAGCGTAGCGTCGGGACAATCCTACGAGCAGTACTTC. The full variable domain, completed using reference TRBV9 and TRBJ2-7, is DSGVTQTPKHLITATGQRVTLRCSPRSGDLSVYWYQQSLDQGLQFLIQYYNGEERAKGNILERFSAQQFPDLHSELNLSSLELGDSALYFCASSVASGQSYEQYFGPGTRLTVT.

This chain connects TRBV29-1 to TRBJ2-5, with TRBD1 as a possible D gene (6 bases). This CDR3 has 13 amino acids. The germline V gene has CDR1 SQVTM and CDR2 ANQGSEA. Trimming stripped 4 bases from V and 2 bases from J, with 11 bases between. This CDR3 is CSVGWTAQETQYF. The CDR3 nucleotides read TGCAGCGTTGGATGGACAGCTCAAGAGACCCAGTACTTC.

This chain uses TRBV18 with TRBJ2-3, with 7 bases that match TRBD2. The CDR3 is made up of 16 amino acids. The trim removed 1 base at V and 0 bases at J, leaving 4 bases unmatched. Looked up from germline, CDR1 is KGHSH and CDR2 is LQKENI. CDR3 nucleotides: TGTGCCAGCTCACCACGGGGCGGGAGCAGCACAGATACGCAGTATTTT. Translation gives CASSPRGGSSTDTQYF.